The 28 T cell receptor beta chains presented below share a single source sample, sequenced in a study of cytomegalovirus exposure and HLA in healthy donors. PCR primers comprised 60 Vbeta and 13 Jbeta primers. Clones were read by immunoSEQ multiplex PCR, and TCRdb kept only the in-frame ones, dropping some. The table records more than 150,000 clones, about 85% of them present only once. Sequenced input: PBMCs. Receptors were obtained from a woman between 18 and 29 years old in good health and CMV-seronegative.

The V call is TRBV5-1, the J call TRBJ2-3; 7 nucleotides match TRBD2. Looked up from germline, CDR1 is SGHRS and CDR2 is YFSETQ. This CDR3 comprises 14 residues. Trimming removed 4 bases from V and 3 bases from J; junction bases left unmatched: 5. The DNA for the CDR3 is TGCGCCAGCAGCACGGGAGGCTGGACAGATACGCAGTATTTT. This translates into CASSTGGWTDTQYF.

The V call is TRBV7-3, the J call TRBJ2-1; D perhaps matches TRBD2 (5 bases). This CDR3 contains 16 residues. Germline CDR1 is SGHTA and CDR2 is FQGTGA. Trimming took 4 bases from V and 7 from J, leaving 20 bases between them. CDR3 sequence (DNA): TGTGCCAGCAGCTCCGGTCCGGGATTAGGGCCTAATGAGCAGTTCTTC. Translated, it gives CASSSGPGLGPNEQFF.

This chain joins TRBV9 and TRBJ2-5, with TRBD2 matching over 7 bases. V shed 4 bases, J shed 2 bases, and the junction held 8 bases outside the gene matches. CDR3 length equals 15 residues. In germline, CDR1 is SGDLS, CDR2 YYNGEE. DNA for the CDR3: TGTGCCAGCAGCTCGTTCGCGCGGGAGCAAGAGACCCAGTACTTC. This gives the protein CASSSFAREQETQYF.

The chain combines TRBV5-6 with TRBJ2-3, with 7 nucleotides matching TRBD1. Germline loops: CDR1 SGHDT, CDR2 YYEEEE. The CDR3 is 15 residues long. V dropped 0 bases and J dropped 4; count of bases not matched to a gene: 5. Here the CDR3 reads CASSLALQGSDTQYF. CDR3 DNA: TGTGCCAGCAGCTTGGCGTTACAGGGGTCAGATACGCAGTATTTT.

V usage is TRBV4-2 and J usage is TRBJ2-3; 8 bases map to TRBD1. The CDR3 sequence is 14 residues long. J lost 2 bases, V lost 5 bases, and 3 bases had no gene match. Germline lookup yields CDR1 LGHNA and CDR2 YNFKEQ. In DNA, the CDR3 is TGTGCCAGCAGCACGACAGGGGACACAGATACGCAGTATTTT. It specifies CASSTTGDTDTQYF.

CDR3 nucleotides: TGTGCCAGCAGCGCACCCTCGGGGGACACTAATGAAAAACTGTTTTTT. It yields the protein CASSAPSGDTNEKLFF. This chain joins TRBV7-9 and TRBJ1-4, with a weak D call TRBD1 (5 bases). Trimming stripped 5 bases from V and 2 bases from J, with 15 bases between. This CDR3 is built from 16 residues. CDR1 SEHNR and CDR2 FQNEAQ come from the germline V gene (reference sequence).

This chain connects TRBV5-4 to TRBJ2-7, with D unclear. V was shortened by 0 bases and J by 2 bases, with 6 bases between the two germline ends. Germline CDR1 is SGHNT and CDR2 is YYREEE (reference sequence). The CDR3 has 13 amino acids. The CDR3 is CASSLDPAYEQYF. The CDR3 coding sequence is TGTGCCAGCAGCTTGGATCCGGCCTACGAGCAGTACTTC.

This clone was detected a few times. V usage is TRBV18 and J usage is TRBJ1-4; maybe TRBD1 (5 bases). Germline V CDR1 and CDR2: KGHSH, LQKENI. The CDR3 sequence is 14 residues long. Trimming removed 3 bases at V and 3 bases at J, with 8 bases between. CDR3 DNA: TGTGCCAGCTCACCTAGGGGTTCTAATGAAAAACTGTTTTTT. Translated, it gives CASSPRGSNEKLFF. The complete variable domain, with remaining parts taken from reference TRBV18 and TRBJ1-4, reads NAGVMQNPRHLVRRRGQEARLRCSPMKGHSHVYWYRQLPEEGLKFMVYLQKENIIDESGMPKERFSAEFPKEGPSILRIQQVVRGDSAAYFCASSPRGSNEKLFFGSGTQLSVL.

CDR3 protein: CASSQVVEGWYGYTF. The CDR3 nucleotides are TGCGCCAGCAGCCAAGTTGTAGAGGGTTGGTATGGCTACACCTTC. The V call is TRBV4-1, the J call TRBJ1-2; D ambiguous. CDR1 MGHRA and CDR2 YSYEKL come from the germline V gene. The CDR3 spans 15 residues. V was shortened by 1 base and J by 5 bases, with 14 bases between the two germline ends.

This chain uses TRBV14 with TRBJ2-3, with D possibly being TRBD1 (5 bases). The CDR3 extends over 13 amino acids. Germline CDR1 reads SGHDN; CDR2 reads FVKESK. The V gene lost 1 base and the J gene lost 8 bases, with 10 bases spanning the gap. The CDR3 region is CASSQVPQGTQYF. DNA for the CDR3: TGTGCCAGCAGCCAAGTTCCTCAGGGTACGCAGTATTTT.

DNA for the CDR3: TGTGCCATACAGGGGTGGTCCTACGAGCAGTACTTC. It specifies CAIQGWSYEQYF. The chain links TRBV10-3 to TRBJ2-7, with 7 nucleotides matching TRBD1. The CDR3 sequence is 12 residues long. From germline, CDR1 is ENHRY and CDR2 SYGVKD. V gave up 9 bases and J gave up 1 base; unmatched junction bases: 3.

As DNA, the CDR3 is TGTGCCAGCAGTGAAGACGACAGGGTCCCGCAAGAGACCCAGTACTTC. Its translation: CASSEDDRVPQETQYF. The chain employs TRBV2 and TRBJ2-5; 7 bases align to TRBD1. This CDR3 contains 16 residues. J was trimmed by 2 bases and V by 1 base; bases with no gene match: 7. Germline V gene lookup returns CDR1 SNHLY and CDR2 FYNNEI.

The table lists this clone with a few counts. The chain employs TRBV28 and TRBJ2-7; 10 bases map to TRBD1. This CDR3 comprises 14 residues. CDR1 is MDHEN, CDR2 SYDVKM, per germline. J gave up 1 base and V 9 bases, and 6 bases lay outside the gene matches. The chain's CDR3 is CASSSGQGSYEQYF. The CDR3 coding sequence is TGTGCCAGTAGCTCGGGACAGGGGTCCTACGAGCAGTACTTC.

This clone was recorded only once. The chain carries TRBV9 and TRBJ2-3; D is ambiguous. The CDR3 spans 16 residues. V shed 4 bases and J shed 0 bases, with 15 bases lying between them. Germline V gene lookup returns CDR1 SGDLS and CDR2 YYNGEE. CDR3 amino acids: CASSLQGGFSTDTQYF. Written as DNA, the CDR3 is TGTGCCAGCAGCCTGCAAGGCGGCTTTAGCACAGATACGCAGTATTTT.

The count of this clone is one. The chain carries TRBV27 and TRBJ1-2; D call uncertain. The V gene's germline CDR1 is MNHEY and CDR2 SMNVEV (reference sequence). V was shortened by 4 bases and J by 4 bases, with 13 bases between the two germline ends. The CDR3 is made up of 14 amino acids. For the CDR3, the DNA is TGTGCCAGCAGTTCCACGGCGGCCCCCTATGGCTACACCTTC. This codes for CASSSTAAPYGYTF.

CDR3 nucleotide sequence: TGCGCCAGCAGCTGGGGGGGGACTAGCGCCTACGAGCAGTACTTC. This sequence encodes CASSWGGTSAYEQYF. V usage is TRBV5-1 and J usage is TRBJ2-7; TRBD2 agrees at 10 bases. This CDR3 comprises 15 residues. The J segment lost 2 bases and the V segment lost 3 bases, leaving 5 bases of the junction unmatched. CDR1 and CDR2 from the germline V gene are SGHRS and YFSETQ.

The genes are TRBV5-1 and TRBJ2-7; 9 bases are a match to TRBD2. The CDR3 is 16 amino acids. From germline, CDR1 is SGHRS and CDR2 YFSETQ. V trimming: 2 bases; J trimming: 6 bases; junction bases outside the gene matches: 12. The CDR3 is CASSLVAGAHLGEQYF. The DNA of the CDR3 is TGCGCCAGCAGCTTAGTAGCGGGGGCGCACCTGGGCGAGCAGTACTTC.

This chain uses TRBV2 with TRBJ2-7; TRBD2 is a possible D gene (6 bases). Germline V gene sequence: CDR1 SNHLY, CDR2 FYNNEI. V lost 4 bases and J lost 4, with 11 bases in between. The CDR3 extends over 13 amino acids. The CDR3 here is CASSVIGGYEQYF. In DNA form, the CDR3 reads TGTGCCAGCAGTGTCATCGGGGGTTACGAGCAGTACTTC.

The gene calls are TRBV5-6 and TRBJ1-2, with 8 bases that match TRBD1. Germline loops: CDR1 SGHDT, CDR2 YYEEEE. V lost 3 bases and J lost 0; bases outside the gene matches: 4. The CDR3 extends over 15 amino acids. The CDR3 region has the DNA TGTGCCAGCAGCTATGGACAGGGAGCTAACTATGGCTACACCTTC. Translating gives CASSYGQGANYGYTF.

The gene calls are TRBV15 and TRBJ2-1; 9 positions agree with TRBD1. Germline V CDR1 and CDR2: LNHNV, YYDKDF (reference sequence). Trimming at V came to 5 bases and at J to 10 bases, leaving 6 bases not matched to a gene. The CDR3 spans 13 residues. The CDR3 nucleotides are TGTGCCACCAGCGGGGACAGGGCAGGAGAGCAGTTCTTC. It specifies CATSGDRAGEQFF.

In the case of this clone: The same CDR3 arises from other DNA sequences in this sample as well. V is TRBV5-1 and J is TRBJ1-4, with D unclear. The CDR3 totals 14 residues. Trimming stripped 0 bases from V and 4 bases from J, with 7 bases between. The germline gives CDR1 SGHRS, CDR2 YFSETQ. The CDR3 sequence is CASSLGGDNEKLFF. CDR3 coding DNA: TGCGCCAGCAGCTTGGGCGGAGATAATGAAAAACTGTTTTTT.

The chain employs TRBV4-3 and TRBJ2-3; the D is unclear. There are 13 residues in the CDR3. Germline V CDR1 and CDR2: LGHNA, YSLEER. The V end lost 1 base, the J end lost 5 bases, and 7 bases lay between the germline ends. The CDR3 sequence is CASSQGLRDTQYF. CDR3 DNA: TGCGCCAGCAGCCAAGGTCTGAGAGATACGCAGTATTTT.

The CDR3 DNA sequence: TGTGCCAGCTCACTCTTCTTTGGAGGCGCAGATACGCAGTATTTT. This sequence encodes CASSLFFGGADTQYF. The chain links TRBV18 to TRBJ2-3; D is perhaps TRBD2 (5 bases). The CDR3 sequence is 15 residues long. Trimming took off 4 bases at V and 4 bases at J, with 15 bases between the two ends. From germline, CDR1 is KGHSH and CDR2 LQKENI.

The chain joins TRBV9 to TRBJ1-6; TRBD1 agrees at 10 bases. The germline V gene encodes CDR1 SGDLS and CDR2 YYNGEE. The CDR3 runs to 15 residues. The ends lost 0 bases at V and 9 bases at J; junction bases unmatched: 3. As DNA, the CDR3 is TGTGCCAGCAGCGTAGTCGGGACAGGGGTTTCACCCCTCCACTTT. Residues: CASSVVGTGVSPLHF.

Concerning this clone: Other DNA sequences in the sample encode the same CDR3. V is TRBV5-1 and J is TRBJ1-1, with D perhaps matching TRBD1 (5 bases). The germline V gene has CDR1 SGHRS and CDR2 YFSETQ. Trimming took off 0 bases at V and 1 base at J, with 7 bases between the two ends. The CDR3 covers 14 residues. CDR3 sequence: CASSLAGQNTEAFF. The CDR3 region has the DNA TGCGCCAGCAGCTTGGCCGGACAGAACACTGAAGCTTTCTTT.

This rearrangement joins TRBV6-1 to TRBJ1-5, with unresolved D. The CDR3 is 13 residues long. V lost 0 bases and J lost 5, with 5 bases in between. The germline V gene has CDR1 MNHNS and CDR2 SASEGT. The CDR3 protein is CASSEALHQPQHF. DNA of the CDR3: TGTGCCAGCAGTGAAGCGCTACATCAGCCCCAGCATTTT.

This chain uses TRBV7-9 with TRBJ2-5, with 8 positions matching TRBD2. V was pared by 5 bases and J by 7 bases, with 12 bases of the junction left unmatched. The V gene's germline CDR1 is SEHNR and CDR2 FQNEAQ (reference sequence). The CDR3 runs 15 residues. The CDR3 here is CASSHESGGRGTQYF. The CDR3 nucleotides read TGTGCCAGCAGCCATGAGTCGGGGGGGCGAGGGACCCAGTACTTC.

The chain joins TRBV6-1 to TRBJ2-3; TRBD1 agrees at 10 bases. The CDR3 has 15 amino acids. Germline V lookup: CDR1 MNHNS, CDR2 SASEGT. Trimming at V came to 6 bases and at J to 6 bases, leaving 9 bases not matched to a gene. The CDR3: CASRNRDRGPDTQYF. As DNA, the CDR3 is TGTGCCAGCAGAAACCGGGACAGGGGTCCCGATACGCAGTATTTT.